This T cell receptor (beta chain) originates from a study of graft-versus-host responses after intestinal transplantation. Study-level results: The authors found GvH clones in recipient marrow, some appearing first in ileum or blood. Those patients showing graft-donor T cell macrochimerism displayed high graft-versus-host to host-versus-graft clonal ratios in allografts.

This clone was seen once. The target antigen is unknown. CDR3 length: 14 amino acids. The J segment lost 5 bases and the V segment lost 8 bases, leaving 6 bases of the junction unmatched. Germline V gene data show CDR1 as SNHLY and CDR2 as FYNNEI. TCRdb's table, derived via immunoSEQ multiplex PCR, lists solely in-frame clones and lacks some. The sample has 95,000 to 130,000 clones, roughly nine tenths seen once. The TCR originated in a human donor who received an intestinal transplant. This sample comprised unstimulated CD4+ T cells sorted from spleen or lymph node cells, obtained before intestinal transplant. The rearrangement joins TRBV2 to TRBJ1-1; TRBD1 matches at 12 bases. The CDR3 here is CASRDRGQWTEAFF. The CDR3 nucleotides are TGTGCCAGCCGGGACAGGGGGCAGTGGACTGAAGCTTTCTTT.